The T cell receptor (beta chain) under discussion was sequenced for a study of cytomegalovirus exposure and HLA in healthy donors. Primers: 60 Vbeta forward and 13 Jbeta reverse. The repertoire was sequenced with immunoSEQ multiplex PCR; TCRdb's copy has only in-frame clones and lacks some. The table has about 99,000 clones, roughly three quarters seen once. Trimming cost V 5 bases and J 3 bases; bases outside gene matches: 10. Germline CDR1 SGHVS, CDR2 FNYEAQ. The CDR3 spans 18 residues. Input material: PBMCs. The receptor was derived from a male donor in good health and CMV-seropositive. This sequence joins TRBV7-6 and TRBJ2-7, with 16 positions matching TRBD2. The DNA of the CDR3 is TGTGCCAGCAGCCAGGGACTAGCGGGGGGGTCCTTCCTCTACGAGCAGTACTTC. Translating it yields CASSQGLAGGSFLYEQYF.